Presented here are 29 T cell receptor beta chains from one specimen sequenced in a study of early T cells in non-severe SARS-CoV-2 infection. Each CDR3 protein gets one entry after TCRdb re-called the 5' RACE reads with MiXCR. The table lists about 35,000 distinct CDR3 sequences, approximately 6% of them singletons. The sample taken for sequencing was whole blood. The receptors were sampled from an adult who was a healthcare worker with PCR-confirmed SARS-CoV-2 infection or an uninfected control (not recorded which).

This clonotype was seen many times. The chain joins TRBV20-1 to TRBJ1-2; 9 nucleotides line up with TRBD1. The germline CDR1 and CDR2 sequences are DFQATT and SNEGSKA (reference sequence). V lost 4 bases to trimming and J lost 6 bases; unmatched junction nucleotides: 12. The CDR3 loop spans 15 amino acids. The CDR3 region has the DNA TGCAGTGCTAATACCCGGGACAGGGCCGCAAATGGCTACACCTTC. It codes for CSANTRDRAANGYTF.

This clonotype was recorded at least ten times. The chain joins TRBV5-8 to TRBJ2-5; D not resolved. Trimming cost V 1 base and J 5 bases, with 12 bases left between them. This CDR3 has 14 residues. Germline V gives CDR1 SGHTS, CDR2 YDEGEE. Here the CDR3 DNA reads TGTGCCAGCAGCTTGCCTTCTCGCGCGGAGACCCAGTACTTC. It encodes CASSLPSRAETQYF.

This clonotype was recorded many times. The gene calls are TRBV19 and TRBJ2-7, with 9 bases lining up with TRBD1. Looked up from germline, CDR1 is LNHDA and CDR2 is SQIVND (reference sequence). V was pared by 4 bases and J by 1 base, with 8 bases of the junction left unmatched. CDR3 length: 16 amino acids. In nucleotides, the CDR3 is TGTGCCAGTAGTAACCTCCGGGACAGGGCGTCCTACGAGCAGTACTTC. This sequence encodes CASSNLRDRASYEQYF.

This clonotype was recorded a few times. The genes are TRBV7-9 and TRBJ2-7; D remains ambiguous. The germline V gene encodes CDR1 SEHNR and CDR2 FQNEAQ (reference sequence). V lost 6 bases, J lost 0 bases, and 15 bases lay in between. The CDR3 consists of 15 residues. CDR3 amino acids: CASRPLTFLSYEQYF. The CDR3 DNA is TGTGCCAGCAGACCTCTAACGTTCCTCTCCTACGAGCAGTACTTC.

This clonotype was observed a few times. The chain has TRBV6-2 or TRBV6-3 and TRBJ1-6, with unresolved D. CDR1 and CDR2 from the germline V gene are MNHEY and SVGEGT. The CDR3 sequence is 14 residues long. V was clipped by 6 bases and J by 5 bases, with 11 bases between them. The DNA of the CDR3 is TGTGCCAGCAGACGTCCGGGAGATAATTCACCCCTCCACTTT. It specifies CASRRPGDNSPLHF.

This clonotype was seen only a few times. This chain uses TRBV11-3 with TRBJ2-1; weak D call: TRBD2 (6 bases). Trimming left V 1 base short and J 8 bases short, with 9 bases between. Germline V gene sequence: CDR1 SGHNT, CDR2 YENEEA. This CDR3 spans 13 amino acids. The CDR3 coding sequence is TGTGCCAGCAGCTTAGTTGCGGGGCATGAGCAGTTCTTC. Its translation: CASSLVAGHEQFF.

This clonotype has ten or more counts. The V call is TRBV12-3 or TRBV12-4, the J call TRBJ2-1; 12 bases map to TRBD2. V trimming: 2 bases; J trimming: 9 bases; junction bases outside the gene matches: 8. The CDR3 is made up of 16 amino acids. The CDR3 here is CASSLIPPSGGGEQFF. CDR3 DNA sequence: TGTGCCAGCAGTTTAATTCCCCCTAGCGGGGGGGGTGAGCAGTTCTTC.

The V and J genes are TRBV7-2 and TRBJ2-5, with TRBD2 identical over 8 bases. CDR1 is SGHTA and CDR2 is FQGNSA in the germline V gene. This CDR3 comprises 15 residues. Trimming at V came to 5 bases and at J to 3 bases, leaving 8 bases not matched to a gene. This chain's CDR3 is CASSRTGRGEETQYF. The CDR3 nucleotides are TGTGCCAGCAGCCGAACAGGGCGGGGGGAAGAGACCCAGTACTTC.

In this sample, this clonotype turned up a few times. The rearrangement joins TRBV6-5 to TRBJ1-5; possibly TRBD1 for D (5 bases). The CDR3 is made up of 13 amino acids. V was trimmed by 10 bases and J by 4 bases, leaving 14 bases between them. The V gene's germline CDR1 is MNHEY and CDR2 SVGAGI. This chain's CDR3 is CATRGEGNQPQHF. As DNA, the CDR3 is TGTGCCACCCGGGGCGAGGGAAATCAGCCCCAGCATTTT.

This clonotype has only a few counts. A much larger clone differs by one base, so this may be a read error. This chain connects TRBV7-6 to TRBJ1-3; D unresolved. Germline V gene data show CDR1 as SGHVS and CDR2 as FNYEAQ. CDR3 length: 16 amino acids. V was shortened by 4 bases and J by 0 bases, with 13 bases between the two germline ends. The CDR3 nucleotides read TGTGCCAGCAGCTCTCCCGAGAATGACTCTGGAAACACCATATATTTT. Protein: CASSSPENDSGNTIYF.

This clonotype showed up many times. The rearrangement joins TRBV29-1 to TRBJ2-5; D gene uncertain. Trimming removed 4 bases from V and 4 bases from J, with 10 bases in between. CDR1 and CDR2 (germline): SQVTM, ANQGSEA. The CDR3 totals 12 residues. CDR3 DNA: TGCAGCGTTGGACACACGGTAGAGACCCAGTACTTC. It encodes CSVGHTVETQYF.

This clonotype was observed a handful of times. The chain employs TRBV7-2 and TRBJ2-2; 13 bases match TRBD2. Germline V gene data show CDR1 as SGHTA and CDR2 as FQGNSA. J gave up 7 bases and V 2 bases, and 7 bases lay outside the gene matches. CDR3 length: 17 residues. The CDR3 nucleotides read TGTGCCAGCAGCTTACGCGGGACTAGCGGGGTCGGCGGGGAGCTGTTTTTT. This gives the protein CASSLRGTSGVGGELFF.

This clonotype appeared many times. The chain employs TRBV28 and TRBJ2-7; D is undetermined. The V and J ends lost 7 bases and 2 bases respectively, with 9 bases between them. Germline CDR1 is MDHEN and CDR2 is SYDVKM. The CDR3 spans 12 residues. The CDR3 DNA reads TGTGCCAGCACAACACGGACCTACGAGCAGTACTTC. Amino acid sequence: CASTTRTYEQYF. Based on the CDR3 plus reference TRBV28 and TRBJ2-7, the full variable domain is DVKVTQSSRYLVKRTGEKVFLECVQDMDHENMFWYRQDPGLGLRLIYFSYDVKMKEKGDIPEGYSVSREKKERFSLILESASTNQTSMYLCASTTRTYEQYFGPGTRLTVT.

The V and J genes are TRBV28 and TRBJ2-7, with D possibly matching TRBD2 (6 bases). The germline V gene encodes CDR1 MDHEN and CDR2 SYDVKM. The CDR3 consists of 15 residues. V lost 4 bases, J lost 7 bases, and 20 bases lay in between. DNA for the CDR3: TGTGCCAGCAGTTCAGGGTCAGGACGCGGAGGGGAGCAGTACTTC. Its protein product is CASSSGSGRGGEQYF.

This clonotype was picked up many times. J is TRBJ2-5 and V is TRBV5-6, with unresolved D. The germline gives CDR1 SGHDT, CDR2 YYEEEE. This CDR3 is built from 12 residues. The V gene lost 0 bases and the J gene lost 7 bases, with 7 bases spanning the gap. The CDR3 protein is CASSLAVGTQYF. The CDR3 nucleotides are TGTGCCAGCAGCTTGGCCGTAGGGACCCAGTACTTC.

In this sample, this clonotype turned up many times. V and J are TRBV29-1 and TRBJ1-1, with TRBD1 as a possible D gene (5 bases). CDR1 SQVTM and CDR2 ANQGSEA come from the germline V gene. The CDR3 has 11 residues. Trimming removed 7 bases from V and 5 bases from J, with 11 bases in between. The CDR3 spells CSAARDTEAFF. In DNA form, the CDR3 reads TGCAGCGCCGCCAGGGATACTGAAGCTTTCTTT.

There are a few counts of this clonotype. The chain combines TRBV28 with TRBJ2-1; D possibly corresponds to TRBD1 (5 bases). The CDR3 is made up of 14 amino acids. The V gene's germline CDR1 is MDHEN and CDR2 SYDVKM. V gave up 5 bases and J gave up 3 bases, with 11 bases separating them. CDR3 bases: TGTGCCAGCAGTACAACGGACATCTACAATGAGCAGTTCTTC. Its protein product is CASSTTDIYNEQFF.

Ten or more counts support this clonotype. The V and J genes are TRBV6-5 and TRBJ1-5; 11 nucleotides match TRBD1. Germline V gene sequence: CDR1 MNHEY, CDR2 SVGAGI. This CDR3 spans 19 amino acids. V was clipped by 5 bases and J by 0 bases; unmatched bases: 12. CDR3 nucleotide sequence: TGTGCCAGCAGTAACCGCGGGACAGGGGGGGAGTATAGCAATCAGCCCCAGCATTTT. Translating it yields CASSNRGTGGEYSNQPQHF.

This clonotype was seen only a few times. This sequence joins TRBV28 and TRBJ2-7; D ambiguous. The CDR3 is 12 residues long. CDR1 is MDHEN and CDR2 is SYDVKM in the germline V gene. Trimming left V 1 base short and J 2 bases short, with 3 bases between. In nucleotides, the CDR3 is TGTGCCAGCAGTTTATTAGCCTACGAGCAGTACTTC. It is translated as CASSLLAYEQYF.

This clonotype was detected a few times. The rearrangement links TRBV7-9 to TRBJ2-7, with a tentative D call TRBD1 (6 bases). Germline V gives CDR1 SEHNR, CDR2 FQNEAQ (reference sequence). The V end was cut by 2 bases, the J end by 3 bases, with 11 bases between. The CDR3 contains 14 residues. CDR3 DNA: TGTGCCAGCAGCTTAAGGGGGTTGGGCTACGAGCAGTACTTC. It yields the protein CASSLRGLGYEQYF. Supplemented by reference TRBV7-9 and TRBJ2-7, the full variable domain reads DTGVSQNPRHKITKRGQNVTFRCDPISEHNRLYWYRQTLGQGPEFLTYFQNEAQLEKSRLLSDRFSAERPKGSFSTLEIQRTEQGDSAMYLCASSLRGLGYEQYFGPGTRLTVT.

This clonotype was counted many times. CDR3 in DNA: TGTGCCAGCAGTAATTACCGGGACGCCTCCTACGAGCAGTACTTC. This translates into CASSNYRDASYEQYF. This chain joins TRBV3-1 and TRBJ2-7; either TRBD1 or TRBD2 may supply D (5 bases each). The germline V and J ends were trimmed by 6 bases and 0 bases, with 15 bases remaining between them. This CDR3 is 15 amino acids long. Germline lookup yields CDR1 LGHDT and CDR2 YNNKEL (reference sequence).

This clonotype was detected many times. In nucleotides, the CDR3 is TGTGCCTGGAGGACCGGGACAGGGTGGTCACCCCTCCACTTT. Its translation: CAWRTGTGWSPLHF. The J gene is TRBJ1-6, the V gene TRBV30; 9 positions match TRBD1. Germline assignment: CDR1 GTSNPN and CDR2 SVGIG (reference sequence). The V gene end was trimmed by 3 bases and the J gene end by 10 bases; junction bases not matched to a gene: 7. The CDR3 contains 14 residues.

This clonotype has just a few counts. The chain is built from TRBV29-1 and TRBJ1-1, with D maybe TRBD1 (5 bases). The CDR3 spans 12 residues. The V gene's germline CDR1 is SQVTM and CDR2 ANQGSEA. Trimming removed 5 bases at V and 5 bases at J, with 12 bases between. For the CDR3, the DNA is TGCAGCGTTTTACTCAGGGAAACTGAAGCTTTCTTT. Translation: CSVLLRETEAFF.

This clonotype is categorized as medium-sized. DNA for the CDR3: TGTGCCAGCAGCTTGGCTGGACTCGGACCCCTCCACTTT. Protein sequence: CASSLAGLGPLHF. The chain carries TRBV5-4 and TRBJ1-6; no reliable D call. This CDR3 contains 13 residues. Trimming pared 0 bases from V and 12 bases from J, leaving 10 bases between. CDR1 is SGHNT, CDR2 YYREEE, per germline (reference sequence).

The chain employs TRBV7-2 and TRBJ2-3, with 7 bases lining up with TRBD2. The CDR3 consists of 14 residues. Germline trimming cut 5 bases from V and 1 base from J; bases unmatched to any gene: 3. Germline values: CDR1 SGHTA, CDR2 FQGNSA. The CDR3 region has the DNA TGTGCCAGCAGCAAGCTAGCGGGCACAGATACGCAGTATTTT. Its protein is CASSKLAGTDTQYF.

The chain recombines TRBV6-5 with TRBJ1-6; TRBD1 matches 7 bases. Germline V gives CDR1 MNHEY, CDR2 SVGAGI. Trimming took 6 bases from V and 6 from J; bases not matched to a gene: 2. CDR3 size: 13 residues. The CDR3 region is CASRDRVNSPLHF. CDR3 bases: TGTGCCAGCAGAGACAGGGTTAATTCACCCCTCCACTTT.

This clonotype has a count of ten or more. The chain links TRBV24-1 to TRBJ1-2, with D uncertain. Trimming removed 0 bases at V and 7 bases at J, with 2 bases between. The CDR3 has 11 amino acids. CDR1 KGHDR and CDR2 SFDVKD come from the germline V gene. CDR3 in amino acids: CATSDLGGYTF. The DNA of the CDR3 is TGTGCCACCAGTGATTTGGGTGGCTACACCTTC.

In its sample, this clonotype ranks as medium-sized. Here the CDR3 reads CASSLADTQYF. The CDR3 region has the DNA TGTGCCAGCAGCTTGGCTGACACGCAGTATTTT. J is TRBJ2-3 and V is TRBV5-6; D call uncertain. From germline, CDR1 is SGHDT and CDR2 YYEEEE. The CDR3 runs to 11 residues. V was pared by 0 bases and J by 9 bases, with 5 bases between. The whole variable domain, remainder taken from reference TRBV5-6 and TRBJ2-3, is DAGVTQSPTHLIKTRGQQVTLRCSPKSGHDTVSWYQQALGQGPQFIFQYYEEEERQRGNFPDRFSGHQFPNYSSELNVNALLLGDSALYLCASSLADTQYFGPGTRLTVL.

The chain combines TRBV12-3 or TRBV12-4 with TRBJ1-2; a possible D gene is TRBD1 (5 bases). The CDR3 has 15 residues. Trimming shortened V by 6 bases and J by 7 bases, and 21 bases separated the two germline ends. The CDR3 sequence: CASRSNNLGGSGYTF. The CDR3 nucleotides are TGTGCCAGCAGATCCAACAATCTCGGGGGGTCTGGCTACACCTTC.